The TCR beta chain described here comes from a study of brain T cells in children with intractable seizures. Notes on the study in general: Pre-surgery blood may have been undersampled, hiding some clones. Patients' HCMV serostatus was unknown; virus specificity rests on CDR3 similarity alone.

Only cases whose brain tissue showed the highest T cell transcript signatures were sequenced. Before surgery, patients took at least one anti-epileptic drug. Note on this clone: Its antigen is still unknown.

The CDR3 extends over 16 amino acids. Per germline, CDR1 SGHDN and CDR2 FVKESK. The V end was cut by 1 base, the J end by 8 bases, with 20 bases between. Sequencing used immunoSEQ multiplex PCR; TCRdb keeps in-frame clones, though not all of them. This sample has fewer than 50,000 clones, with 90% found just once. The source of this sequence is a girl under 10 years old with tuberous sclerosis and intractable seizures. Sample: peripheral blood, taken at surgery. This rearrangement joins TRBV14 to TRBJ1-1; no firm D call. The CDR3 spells CASSQVRWTPTNEAFF. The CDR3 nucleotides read TGTGCCAGCAGCCAAGTCAGGTGGACCCCGACCAACGAAGCTTTCTTT.